This is a list of T cell receptor beta chains from one sample in a study of OX40 agonist ivuxolimab in advanced cancers. TCRdb keeps only in-frame clones here, not all; method: immunoSEQ multiplex PCR. The data contain about 75,000 clones, roughly nine tenths of them seen just once; the ten biggest clones take up roughly 8.6%. The material was CD4+ or CD8+ T cells sorted from blood, obtained in a trial of the OX40 agonist ivuxolimab. These receptors all come from an adult with an advanced solid tumor such as melanoma, head and neck, liver or kidney cancer. Both conserved end residues are trimmed from each CDR3. Clone size, where shown, is once, few, many, or a class for clones that have expanded.

CDR3aa: ASRKYDRSTNEKLF
j_gene: TRBJ1-4
abundance: NA
v_gene: TRBV19

CDR3aa: ASSLGPSYEQY
j_gene: TRBJ2-7
abundance: NA
v_gene: TRBV18

CDR3aa: ASSSRGGYGYT
j_gene: TRBJ1-2
abundance: NA
v_gene: TRBV6-5

CDR3aa: AWRGDFSEQF
j_gene: TRBJ2-1
abundance: NA
v_gene: TRBV30

CDR3aa: AMRTGVNSPLH
j_gene: TRBJ1-6
abundance: NA
v_gene: TRBV10-3

CDR3aa: ASSLQGGYTEAF
j_gene: TRBJ1-1
abundance: NA
v_gene: TRBV27

CDR3aa: ASSEVRFNSPLH
j_gene: TRBJ1-6
abundance: NA
v_gene: TRBV6-1

CDR3aa: AIGDGDNQPQH
j_gene: TRBJ1-5
abundance: NA
v_gene: TRBV10-3

CDR3aa: ASSSRTAHTDTQY
j_gene: TRBJ2-3
abundance: NA
v_gene: TRBV5-1

CDR3aa: ASIGTSQAF
j_gene: TRBJ1-1
abundance: NA
v_gene: TRBV6-1

CDR3aa: ASSHPLGGAGGPSWETQY
j_gene: TRBJ2-5
abundance: NA
v_gene: TRBV4-2

CDR3aa: ASIPGTASYEQY
j_gene: TRBJ2-7
abundance: few
v_gene: TRBV28

CDR3aa: AKTGTNSYNEQF
j_gene: TRBJ2-1
abundance: once
v_gene: TRBV2

CDR3aa: ASSDTGTSYEQY
j_gene: TRBJ2-7
abundance: NA
v_gene: TRBV19

CDR3aa: ASSLSGQGGYGYT
j_gene: TRBJ1-2
abundance: once
v_gene: TRBV5-4

CDR3aa: ATGDLYNEQF
j_gene: TRBJ2-1
abundance: NA
v_gene: TRBV15

CDR3aa: ASSLGRDTPEAF
j_gene: TRBJ1-1
abundance: NA
v_gene: TRBV5-1

CDR3aa: ATGGYTEAF
j_gene: TRBJ1-1
abundance: NA
v_gene: TRBV15

CDR3aa: ASSPNRVVGY
j_gene: TRBJ2-7
abundance: NA
v_gene: TRBV7-8

CDR3aa: ASSVGQGYSPLH
j_gene: TRBJ1-6
abundance: NA
v_gene: TRBV9

CDR3aa: ASSGIGVGQY
j_gene: TRBJ2-7
abundance: NA
v_gene: TRBV6-5

CDR3aa: ASVYREGTEAF
j_gene: TRBJ1-1
abundance: once
v_gene: TRBV5-1

CDR3aa: ASSLDRASTQY
j_gene: TRBJ2-3
abundance: NA
v_gene: TRBV11-3

CDR3aa: AWSVSLDGGELF
j_gene: TRBJ2-2
abundance: NA
v_gene: TRBV30

CDR3aa: ASSFGTGRIGETQY
j_gene: TRBJ2-5
abundance: NA
v_gene: TRBV7-2

CDR3aa: ASSMTANIAKNIQY
j_gene: TRBJ2-4
abundance: NA
v_gene: TRBV19

CDR3aa: ATSRDGLDRAH
j_gene: TRBJ1-3
abundance: NA
v_gene: TRBV15

CDR3aa: ASSSVHSGNTIY
j_gene: TRBJ1-3
abundance: few
v_gene: TRBV6-5

CDR3aa: ASTTGTTARELF
j_gene: TRBJ2-2
abundance: NA
v_gene: TRBV7-3

CDR3aa: ASRVVGGSNQPQH
j_gene: TRBJ1-5
abundance: NA
v_gene: TRBV6-1

CDR3aa: ASRKAGASNTGELF
j_gene: TRBJ2-2
abundance: once
v_gene: TRBV2

CDR3aa: ASSPGPGDRPQH
j_gene: TRBJ1-5
abundance: NA
v_gene: TRBV11-2

CDR3aa: ASSGRPGQGTGELF
j_gene: TRBJ2-2
abundance: NA
v_gene: TRBV9

CDR3aa: ARSIIPGQIDNEQF
j_gene: TRBJ2-1
abundance: once
v_gene: TRBV5-3

CDR3aa: ASRRQGGNNEQF
j_gene: TRBJ2-1
abundance: NA
v_gene: TRBV6-5

CDR3aa: ASSPGTGIREQY
j_gene: TRBJ2-7
abundance: NA
v_gene: TRBV5-4

CDR3aa: ASSRPGGQPQH
j_gene: TRBJ1-5
abundance: NA
v_gene: TRBV19

CDR3aa: ASSFGASYNEQF
j_gene: TRBJ2-1
abundance: NA
v_gene: TRBV4-2

CDR3aa: ASSGRDRNVGYT
j_gene: TRBJ1-2
abundance: NA
v_gene: TRBV5-5

CDR3aa: ASSFDTEAF
j_gene: TRBJ1-1
abundance: NA
v_gene: TRBV6-6

CDR3aa: ASSLRGGQGYEQY
j_gene: TRBJ2-7
abundance: NA
v_gene: TRBV11-2

CDR3aa: AISQGYGYT
j_gene: TRBJ1-2
abundance: NA
v_gene: TRBV10-3

CDR3aa: ASSPLRGGKGSYEQY
j_gene: TRBJ2-7
abundance: NA
v_gene: TRBV5-6

CDR3aa: ASSEPQGREQY
j_gene: TRBJ2-7
abundance: NA
v_gene: TRBV10-1

CDR3aa: ATSRDLISGANVLT
j_gene: TRBJ2-6
abundance: NA
v_gene: TRBV15

CDR3aa: ASSWTDRGLREQY
j_gene: TRBJ2-7
abundance: once
v_gene: TRBV11-1

CDR3aa: ASSYSYGGRGYGYT
j_gene: TRBJ1-2
abundance: NA
v_gene: TRBV6-5

CDR3aa: ASSQDPPDTYSNQPQH
j_gene: TRBJ1-5
abundance: NA
v_gene: TRBV4-2

CDR3aa: ASYFLHYEQY
j_gene: TRBJ2-7
abundance: NA
v_gene: TRBV2

CDR3aa: ASSQSWETQY
j_gene: TRBJ2-5
abundance: NA
v_gene: TRBV14

CDR3aa: ASSPLPGDTQY
j_gene: TRBJ2-3
abundance: NA
v_gene: TRBV18

CDR3aa: ASSVEETQY
j_gene: TRBJ2-5
abundance: NA
v_gene: TRBV2

CDR3aa: ASSLDRMSYEQY
j_gene: TRBJ2-7
abundance: NA
v_gene: TRBV7-2

CDR3aa: ATGEGAGASGELF
j_gene: TRBJ2-2
abundance: NA
v_gene: TRBV10-1

CDR3aa: ASSLEADFNEQF
j_gene: TRBJ2-1
abundance: NA
v_gene: TRBV5-1

CDR3aa: ASTDTSTDTQY
j_gene: TRBJ2-3
abundance: NA
v_gene: TRBV6-4

CDR3aa: ASSPKPPDVGYEKLF
j_gene: TRBJ1-4
abundance: NA
v_gene: TRBV28

CDR3aa: ASKTTGIIEKLF
j_gene: TRBJ1-4
abundance: NA
v_gene: TRBV6-6

CDR3aa: ASSIGAGAQTSNYGYT
j_gene: TRBJ1-2
abundance: few
v_gene: TRBV19